The 22 T cell receptor beta chains below all came from one sample that was sequenced in a study of OX40 agonist ivuxolimab in advanced cancers. Assay: immunoSEQ multiplex PCR; the TCRdb copy retains only in-frame clones and omits some. The table has some 8,000 clones, around 90% seen once. The starting material was CD4+ or CD8+ T cells sorted from blood, obtained in a trial of the OX40 agonist ivuxolimab. The receptors originated from an adult with an advanced solid tumor such as melanoma, head and neck, liver or kidney cancer.

The rearrangement joins TRBV9 to TRBJ2-5; no firm D call. The CDR3 has 14 amino acids. Germline values: CDR1 SGDLS, CDR2 YYNGEE. The ends were cut back, 1 base at V and 1 base at J, with 8 bases in the middle. CDR3 nucleotide sequence: TGTGCCAGCAGCGTAAGTACGCTCCAAGAGACCCAGTACTTC. Translation: CASSVSTLQETQYF.

This chain joins TRBV7-8 and TRBJ2-2; D gene unclear. V lost 5 bases to trimming and J lost 0 bases, with 7 bases between them. The CDR3 runs to 14 residues. Germline V lookup: CDR1 SGHVS, CDR2 FQNEAQ. DNA for the CDR3: TGTGCCAGCAGCCTCGGCGCGAACACCGGGGAGCTGTTTTTT. Protein: CASSLGANTGELFF.

The chain recombines TRBV7-6 with TRBJ2-3, with 7 bases that match TRBD2. From germline, CDR1 is SGHVS and CDR2 FNYEAQ. CDR3 length equals 16 residues. V dropped 1 base and J dropped 5; count of bases not matched to a gene: 9. CDR3 in amino acids: CASSLGGAGVVDTQYF. The CDR3 DNA sequence: TGTGCCAGCAGCTTAGGCGGGGCGGGAGTGGTAGATACGCAGTATTTT.

The CDR3 DNA reads as TGTGCCAGCAGTGGGTGGGAGCAGTTCTTC. Translating it yields CASSGWEQFF. The J gene is TRBJ2-1, the V gene TRBV2, with no clear D. The germline V gene has CDR1 SNHLY and CDR2 FYNNEI. Trimming cost V 4 bases and J 10 bases, with 5 bases left between them. CDR3 size: 10 residues.

This rearrangement joins TRBV4-1 to TRBJ2-3; 9 nucleotides match TRBD2. V dropped 0 bases and J dropped 2; count of bases not matched to a gene: 3. Germline V CDR1 and CDR2: MGHRA, YSYEKL. The CDR3 consists of 16 residues. The CDR3: CASSQDPSGNTDTQYF. In nucleotides, the CDR3 is TGCGCCAGCAGCCAAGACCCTAGCGGGAACACAGATACGCAGTATTTT.

This chain links TRBV7-2 with TRBJ2-1, with 8 bases matching TRBD2. The CDR3 contains 14 residues. CDR1 and CDR2 from the germline V gene are SGHTA and FQGNSA. V lost 1 base, J lost 8 bases, and 4 bases stayed unmatched. The CDR3 DNA is TGTGCCAGCAGCTTAGTAGGCGGGAGGTATGAGCAGTTCTTC. Translated: CASSLVGGRYEQFF.

The V gene is TRBV10-3, the J gene TRBJ1-2; D not certain. The CDR3 is made up of 11 amino acids. Trimming shortened V by 8 bases and J by 6 bases, and 10 bases separated the two germline ends. Germline values: CDR1 ENHRY, CDR2 SYGVKD. CDR3 DNA: TGTGCCATCCGTGGGGTACATGGCTACACCTTC. Translated, it gives CAIRGVHGYTF.

The chain joins TRBV18 to TRBJ2-7; 9 nucleotides align to TRBD1. After removal of 2 bases from V and 4 bases from J, the junction contained 0 bases not matched to a gene. Germline V lookup: CDR1 KGHSH, CDR2 LQKENI. The CDR3 runs to 13 residues. The CDR3 DNA follows: TGTGCCAGCTCACCAGGGACAGGGTACGAGCAGTACTTC. It yields the protein CASSPGTGYEQYF.

V is TRBV11-2 and J is TRBJ1-2; D unclear. V was shortened by 3 bases and J by 8 bases, with 7 bases between the two germline ends. Looked up from germline, CDR1 is SGHAT and CDR2 is FQNNGV. The CDR3 runs 11 residues. CDR3 region: CASSLRAGYTF. In nucleotides, the CDR3 is TGTGCCAGCAGCTTGAGAGCAGGCTACACCTTC.

The chain links TRBV19 to TRBJ1-2; 7 nucleotides align to TRBD1. The V gene's germline CDR1 is LNHDA and CDR2 SQIVND (reference sequence). The V segment lost 4 bases and the J segment 8 bases; nucleotides outside the gene matches: 7. CDR3 length: 13 residues. CDR3 sequence: CASSTGQLSGYTF. The CDR3 nucleotides are TGTGCCAGTAGTACGGGACAGCTTTCGGGCTACACCTTC.

The chain carries TRBV18 and TRBJ2-7; 8 bases match TRBD1. The CDR3 has 14 residues. J was trimmed by 5 bases and V by 1 base; bases with no gene match: 4. Germline assignment: CDR1 KGHSH and CDR2 LQKENI. CDR3 DNA sequence: TGTGCCAGCTCACCACGGACAGGGATAAACGAGCAGTACGTC. Residues: CASSPRTGINEQYV.

The rearrangement uses TRBV11-3 and TRBJ2-1, with D uncertain. Germline assignment: CDR1 SGHNT and CDR2 YENEEA. This CDR3 region has 14 residues. Trimming removed 0 bases at V and 7 bases at J, with 10 bases between. The CDR3 sequence is CASSLDLSSNEQFF. The DNA of the CDR3 is TGTGCCAGCAGCTTAGACCTATCAAGTAATGAGCAGTTCTTC.

The gene calls are TRBV5-6 and TRBJ2-7; 9 bases are shared with TRBD1. This CDR3 region has 14 residues. Looked up from germline, CDR1 is SGHDT and CDR2 is YYEEEE. Losses at the gene ends were 2 bases for V and 5 bases for J; bases not matched to a gene: 5. Here the CDR3 DNA reads TGTGCCAGCAGCTTCCGGGACAGGGCCCACGAGCAGTACGTC. Its protein is CASSFRDRAHEQYV.

The chain combines TRBV5-6 with TRBJ2-1; 9 nucleotides line up with TRBD2. The CDR3 is 16 residues long. Germline V lookup: CDR1 SGHDT, CDR2 YYEEEE. Germline trimming cut 5 bases from V and 2 bases from J; bases unmatched to any gene: 8. The CDR3 DNA reads TGTGCCAGCAGTCCGTGGCGGGGGGGCGCCTACAATGAGCAGTTCTTC. Amino acid sequence: CASSPWRGGAYNEQFF.

The rearrangement uses TRBV4-1 and TRBJ2-1, with 7 bases identical to TRBD2. Germline loops: CDR1 MGHRA, CDR2 YSYEKL. This CDR3 is built from 16 residues. The ends lost 4 bases at V and 7 bases at J; junction bases unmatched: 13. CDR3 in DNA: TGCGCCAGCAGCCCGCGGAGTAGCGGGCAAGCGAATGAGCAGTTCTTC. This gives the protein CASSPRSSGQANEQFF.

This rearrangement joins TRBV21-1 to TRBJ2-1; the table's TRBD2 call for D was not verified on the DNA. TRBV21-1 is tagged as a pseudogene. CDR3 length: 17 residues. The CDR3 nucleotides are TGTCCCCACGCTCGGACTAGCGGGCAAAGCTCCTACAATGAGCAGTTCTTC. Protein: CPHARTSGQSSYNEQFF.

This clone was seen only a few times. V and J are TRBV7-6 and TRBJ1-1; D remains ambiguous. Trimming pared 4 bases from V and 5 bases from J, leaving 14 bases between. The CDR3 extends over 14 amino acids. Germline CDR1 reads SGHVS; CDR2 reads FNYEAQ. CDR3 sequence reads: CASSSVNVGTEAFF. DNA for the CDR3: TGTGCCAGCAGCTCCGTCAACGTAGGGACTGAAGCTTTCTTT. The complete variable domain, with remaining parts taken from reference TRBV7-6 and TRBJ1-1, reads GAGVSQSPRYKVTKRGQDVALRCDPISGHVSLYWYRQALGQGPEFLTYFNYEAQQDKSGLPNDRFSAERPEGSISTLTIQRTEQRDSAMYRCASSSVNVGTEAFFGQGTRLTVV.

The CDR3 DNA reads TGTGCCAGCAGCTCCTACACAGATACGCAGTATTTT. Its translation: CASSSYTDTQYF. The rearrangement links TRBV11-2 to TRBJ2-3; D not certain. CDR1 and CDR2 (germline): SGHAT, FQNNGV. The CDR3 has 12 amino acids. V was shortened by 4 bases and J by 2 bases, with 4 bases between the two germline ends. Complete variable domain (other parts from reference TRBV11-2 and TRBJ2-3): EAGVAQSPRYKIIEKRQSVAFWCNPISGHATLYWYQQILGQGPKLLIQFQNNGVVDDSQLPKDRFSAERLKGVDSTLKIQPAKLEDSAVYLCASSSYTDTQYFGPGTRLTVL.

This chain connects TRBV15 to TRBJ2-5; TRBD1 aligns across 11 bases. The length of the CDR3 is 15 residues. With V trimmed by 1 base and J by 5 bases, 3 bases remained unmatched. Germline-derived CDR1 and CDR2 are LNHNV and YYDKDF (reference sequence). This CDR3 reads CATSRGTGGWETQYF. The CDR3 nucleotides are TGTGCCACCAGCAGAGGGACAGGGGGCTGGGAGACCCAGTACTTC.

The chain combines TRBV27 with TRBJ2-5, with D maybe TRBD2 (5 bases). The CDR3 runs 13 residues. V was clipped by 3 bases and J by 3 bases, with 8 bases between them. The germline V gene has CDR1 MNHEY and CDR2 SMNVEV (reference sequence). The CDR3 spells CASSFRREETQYF. CDR3 nucleotides: TGTGCCAGCAGTTTTCGGCGGGAAGAGACCCAGTACTTC.

J is TRBJ2-7 and V is TRBV7-2; D is tentatively TRBD1 or TRBD2 (5 bases each). CDR3 length equals 15 residues. Germline CDR1 reads SGHTA; CDR2 reads FQGNSA. Between the trimmed V and J ends, which lost 2 bases and 7 bases, there was a span of 18 bases. The CDR3: CASSLFGRDLGEQYF. In nucleotides, the CDR3 is TGTGCCAGCAGCTTATTCGGTAGGGACCTGGGGGAGCAGTACTTC.

The CDR3 sequence: CASSVAGKSGNTIYF. The DNA of the CDR3 is TGTGCCAGCAGCGTAGCGGGCAAGTCTGGAAACACCATATATTTT. The chain has TRBV9 and TRBJ1-3; no clear D. This CDR3 region has 15 residues. V lost 0 bases to trimming and J lost 1 base, with 8 bases between them. CDR1 is SGDLS, CDR2 YYNGEE, per germline.